Listed below are T cell receptor beta chains from one sample, sequenced in a study of Graves' ophthalmopathy and Graves' hyperthyroidism. Each CDR3 protein gets one entry after TCRdb re-called the multiplex PCR reads with MiXCR. Among about 500,000 distinct CDR3 sequences listed, around 14% were seen once. The specimen was blood. These TCRs come from a woman in her twenties or thirties with Graves' ophthalmopathy. CDR3s include the opening cysteine and the closing phenylalanine or tryptophan. The order of the fields is CDR3 protein, CDR3 DNA, J gene, clone size, D gene, V gene. D genes are given only for firm matches. Size is omitted from some rows. Given values are once, few, many or a class for expanded clones.

CASRQAAHEQYF | TGTGCCAGCAGACAGGCAGCACACGAGCAGTACTTC | TRBJ2-7 | many | . | TRBV6-5
CASSLTSPRTSGRRSYEQYF | TGTGCCAGCAGTCTCACCAGCCCTAGGACTAGCGGGAGAAGGTCCTACGAGCAGTACTTC | TRBJ2-7 | many | TRBD2 | TRBV6-4
CASSYGGTDTEAFF | TGTGCCAGCAGTTACGGGGGGACCGACACTGAAGCTTTCTTT | TRBJ1-1 | . | . | TRBV6-2/TRBV6-3
CAWSKATGVQETQYF | TGTGCCTGGAGTAAGGCGACAGGGGTACAGGAGACCCAGTACTTC | TRBJ2-5 | few | TRBD1 | TRBV30
CASSLGGSTNTEAFF | TGCGCCAGCAGCTTGGGGGGCAGTACGAACACTGAAGCTTTCTTT | TRBJ1-1 | many | . | TRBV5-1
CSARAAGIETQYF | TGCAGTGCTAGGGCGGCAGGGATAGAGACCCAGTACTTC | TRBJ2-5 | many | . | TRBV20-1
CASSLVWGEAYQETQYF | TGTGCCAGCAGCTTAGTTTGGGGGGAGGCGTACCAAGAGACCCAGTACTTC | TRBJ2-5 | many | . | TRBV7-8
CATQDSGAPYEQYF | TGTGCCACCCAGGACAGCGGAGCTCCCTACGAGCAGTACTTC | TRBJ2-7 | many | . | TRBV24-1
CSARSPVNYGYTF | TGCAGTGCTAGAAGTCCAGTTAACTATGGCTACACCTTC | TRBJ1-2 | many | . | TRBV20-1
CSYQDREFDEQYF | TGCAGCTACCAGGACAGGGAGTTTGACGAGCAGTACTTC | TRBJ2-7 | many | TRBD1 | TRBV29-1
CASSQDRGVGYEQYF | TGCGCCAGCAGCCAAGATAGAGGGGTTGGATACGAGCAGTACTTC | TRBJ2-7 | many | . | TRBV4-1
CASSSQESGNYGYTF | TGTGCCAGCAGTTCACAGGAGTCCGGGAACTATGGCTACACCTTC | TRBJ1-2 | many | . | TRBV28
CASSLGTGVSDGYTF | TGTGCCAGCAGCTTAGGGACAGGAGTTTCTGATGGCTACACCTTC | TRBJ1-2 | many | TRBD1 | TRBV7-8
CSARDEGEAFF | TGCAGTGCTAGAGATGAAGGGGAAGCTTTCTTT | TRBJ1-1 | many | . | TRBV20-1
CSARAGRGIGSPLHF | TGCAGTGCTAGAGCGGGGAGGGGGATTGGGTCACCCCTCCACTTT | TRBJ1-6 | many | . | TRBV20-1
CASSFLVRTEAFF | TGTGCCAGCAGTTTTCTTGTGCGAACTGAAGCTTTCTTT | TRBJ1-1 | many | . | TRBV28
CASSKPKDSTRYYEQYF | TGTGCCAGCAGTAAACCGAAAGACAGCACACGATACTACGAGCAGTACTTC | TRBJ2-7 | . | . | TRBV6-1
CASSGAGVETQYF | TGTGCCAGCTCAGGTGCCGGGGTGGAGACCCAGTACTTC | TRBJ2-5 | many | . | TRBV18
CSPKQGMNTEAFF | TGCAGTCCTAAGCAGGGAATGAACACTGAAGCTTTCTTT | TRBJ1-1 | many | . | TRBV20-1
CASSQDRAGGLGETQYF | TGCGCCAGCAGCCAAGATCGGGCAGGGGGTTTAGGAGAGACCCAGTACTTC | TRBJ2-5 | many | TRBD1 | TRBV4-1
CAISESSGGDGYTF | TGTGCCATCAGTGAGTCGTCGGGGGGAGATGGCTACACCTTC | TRBJ1-2 | few | . | TRBV10-3
CASRLGSEGGSETQYF | TGCGCCAGCCGATTGGGGTCAGAAGGGGGATCGGAGACCCAGTACTTC | TRBJ2-5 | . | . | TRBV5-1
CASSPGPHSQETQYF | TGTGCCAGCAGCCCAGGGCCCCATAGTCAAGAGACCCAGTACTTC | TRBJ2-5 | many | . | TRBV12-3/TRBV12-4
CASRGTGVGVTYGYTF | TGTGCCAGCAGGGGCACAGGGGTAGGGGTAACATATGGCTACACCTTC | TRBJ1-2 | many | TRBD1 | TRBV28
CASSIRQYQETQYF | TGTGCCAGCAGCATCCGACAATATCAAGAGACCCAGTACTTC | TRBJ2-5 | many | . | TRBV7-2
CASRTSGGYTF | TGTGCCAGCAGGACCAGTGGTGGCTACACCTTC | TRBJ1-2 | . | . | TRBV6-1
CASSQSPRGPRSSPLHF | TGTGCCAGCAGCCAATCCCCACGGGGGCCAAGGAGTTCACCCCTCCACTTT | TRBJ1-6 | many | . | TRBV11-2
CSAKLGQSYEQYF | TGCAGTGCCAAGTTGGGGCAGTCCTACGAGCAGTACTTC | TRBJ2-7 | . | . | TRBV20-1
CASSSLEDRNYGYTF | TGTGCCAGCAGTTCTCTCGAGGACAGGAACTATGGCTACACCTTC | TRBJ1-2 | many | TRBD1 | TRBV12-3/TRBV12-4
CASRPVRGDTEAFF | TGTGCCAGCAGACCTGTCAGGGGCGACACTGAAGCTTTCTTT | TRBJ1-1 | few | . | TRBV7-9
CSARGPQEGQPQHF | TGCAGTGCTAGGGGACCGCAGGAGGGTCAGCCCCAGCATTTT | TRBJ1-5 | many | . | TRBV20-1
CASCTSGSGSGELFF | TGTGCCAGCTGTACTAGCGGGAGTGGGTCCGGGGAGCTGTTTTTT | TRBJ2-2 | many | TRBD2 | TRBV12-3/TRBV12-4
CASSSRGDGYTF | TGTGCCAGCAGTTCACGAGGGGATGGCTACACCTTC | TRBJ1-2 | many | . | TRBV12-3/TRBV12-4
CSVEVVGDEQYF | TGCAGCGTTGAAGTAGTAGGGGACGAGCAGTACTTC | TRBJ2-7 | many | . | TRBV29-1
CATLTVNYGYTF | TGTGCCACTTTGACAGTTAACTATGGCTACACCTTC | TRBJ1-2 | many | . | TRBV6-5
CSVTHGGIYGYTF | TGCAGCGTTACACATGGTGGCATCTATGGCTACACCTTC | TRBJ1-2 | many | . | TRBV29-1
CASSYSYGEFVNTEAFF | TGTGCCAGCAGTTACTCATACGGGGAGTTCGTGAACACTGAAGCTTTCTTT | TRBJ1-1 | many | . | TRBV6-2/TRBV6-3
CSAKGTTKQGPYEQYF | TGCAGTGCTAAGGGCACCACGAAACAGGGGCCCTACGAGCAGTACTTC | TRBJ2-7 | many | TRBD1 | TRBV20-1
CASRGNRGNYEQYF | TGTGCCAGCAGGGGGAACAGGGGGAACTACGAGCAGTACTTC | TRBJ2-7 | many | TRBD1 | TRBV12-3/TRBV12-4
CASSPFGGSNTGELFF | TGTGCCAGCTCACCCTTCGGGGGGTCGAACACCGGGGAGCTGTTTTTT | TRBJ2-2 | many | TRBD2 | TRBV18
CATSQNVINTEAFF | TGTGCCACCAGCCAAAACGTTATTAACACTGAAGCTTTCTTT | TRBJ1-1 | many | . | TRBV15